This T cell receptor (beta chain) was recorded in a study of blood T cell repertoires in COVID-19. In the study overall: The study drew acute and convalescent COVID-19 samples from the United States, Italy and Spain. PBMCs, B-cell-depleted T cells, or T cells were the source of the cDNA or gDNA that made up the material.

Per the authors' pipeline: Estimation of nucleated cell counts was performed using reference gene primer amplification. TCRdb's table, derived via immunoSEQ multiplex PCR, lists solely in-frame clones and lacks some. For V, J and clone size, that table is used; D and trimming come from the DNA. This table has 60,000 to 65,000 clones, around 80% appearing once. Germline CDR1 is LNHDA and CDR2 is SQIVND (reference sequence). Trimming took 5 bases from V and 3 from J, leaving 22 bases between them. The CDR3 is 17 residues long. Sequencing was carried out using peripheral blood. The V gene is TRBV19, the J gene TRBJ1-1; D might be TRBD1 (6 bases). The origin of this receptor is a man aged 55-75 years with acute or convalescent COVID-19. CDR3 DNA sequence: TGTGCCAGTAGTGGCGGACGGGGGGCAGTTTCGTACACTGAAGCTTTCTTT. Translation: CASSGGRGAVSYTEAFF.